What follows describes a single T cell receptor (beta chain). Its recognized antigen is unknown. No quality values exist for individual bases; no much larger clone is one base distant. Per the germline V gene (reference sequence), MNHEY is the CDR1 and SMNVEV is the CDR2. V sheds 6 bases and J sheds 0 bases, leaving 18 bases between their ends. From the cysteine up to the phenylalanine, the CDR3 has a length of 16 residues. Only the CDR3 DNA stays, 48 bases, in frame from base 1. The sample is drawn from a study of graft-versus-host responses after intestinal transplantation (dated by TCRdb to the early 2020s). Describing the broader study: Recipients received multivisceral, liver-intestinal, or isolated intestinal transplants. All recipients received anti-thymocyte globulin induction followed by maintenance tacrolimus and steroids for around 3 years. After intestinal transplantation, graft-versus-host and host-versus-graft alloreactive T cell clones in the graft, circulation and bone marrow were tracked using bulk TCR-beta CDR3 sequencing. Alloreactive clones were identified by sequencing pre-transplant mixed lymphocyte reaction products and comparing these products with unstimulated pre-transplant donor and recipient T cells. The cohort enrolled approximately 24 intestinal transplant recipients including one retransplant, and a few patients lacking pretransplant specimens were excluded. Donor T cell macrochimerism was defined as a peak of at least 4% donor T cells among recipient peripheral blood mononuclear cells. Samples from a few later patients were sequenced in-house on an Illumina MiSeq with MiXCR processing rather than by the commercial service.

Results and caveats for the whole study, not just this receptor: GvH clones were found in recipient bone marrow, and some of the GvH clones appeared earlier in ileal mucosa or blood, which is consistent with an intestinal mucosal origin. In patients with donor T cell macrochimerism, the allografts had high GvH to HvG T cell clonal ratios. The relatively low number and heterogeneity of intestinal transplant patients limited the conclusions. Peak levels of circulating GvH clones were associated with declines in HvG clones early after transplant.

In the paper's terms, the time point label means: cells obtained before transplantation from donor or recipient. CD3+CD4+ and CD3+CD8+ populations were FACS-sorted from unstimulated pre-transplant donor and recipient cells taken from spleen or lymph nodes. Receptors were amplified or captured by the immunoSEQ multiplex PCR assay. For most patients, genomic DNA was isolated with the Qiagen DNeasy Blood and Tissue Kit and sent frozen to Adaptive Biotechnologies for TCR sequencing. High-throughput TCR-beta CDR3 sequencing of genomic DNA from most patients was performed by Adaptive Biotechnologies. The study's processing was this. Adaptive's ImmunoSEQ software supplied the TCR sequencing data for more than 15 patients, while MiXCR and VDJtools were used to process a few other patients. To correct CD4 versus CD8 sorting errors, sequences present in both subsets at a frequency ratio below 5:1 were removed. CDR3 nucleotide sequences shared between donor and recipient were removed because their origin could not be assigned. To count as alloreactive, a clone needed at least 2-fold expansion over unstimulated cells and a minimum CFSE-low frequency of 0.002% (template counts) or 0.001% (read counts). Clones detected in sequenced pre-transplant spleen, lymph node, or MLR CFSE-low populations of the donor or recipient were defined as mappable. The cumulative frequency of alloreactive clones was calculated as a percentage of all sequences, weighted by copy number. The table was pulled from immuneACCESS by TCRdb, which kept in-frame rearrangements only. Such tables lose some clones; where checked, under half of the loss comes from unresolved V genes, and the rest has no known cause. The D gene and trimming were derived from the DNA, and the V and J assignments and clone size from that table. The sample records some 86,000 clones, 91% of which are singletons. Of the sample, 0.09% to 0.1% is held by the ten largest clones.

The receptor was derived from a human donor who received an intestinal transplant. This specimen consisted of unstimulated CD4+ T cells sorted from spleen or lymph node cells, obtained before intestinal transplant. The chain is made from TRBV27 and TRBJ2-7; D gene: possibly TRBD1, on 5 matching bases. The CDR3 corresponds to CASRERAGHPSYEQYF. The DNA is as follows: TGTGCCAGCAGAGAACGCGCAGGACATCCCTCCTACGAGCAGTACTTC.